This TCR beta chain emerged from a study of pediatric ulcerative colitis. Background on the study: Disease was pancolitis in under 10 and left-sided in two, histology-confirmed.

One to two pinch biopsies were taken from the rectum during colonoscopy. On this clone itself: The antigen remains unidentified.

In germline, CDR1 is MGHRA, CDR2 YSYEKL. This CDR3 is 13 amino acids long. The V end lost 8 bases, the J end lost 5 bases, and 13 bases lay between the germline ends. Profiling relied on immunoSEQ multiplex PCR, and the TCRdb table lists in-frame clones only, not all of them. The data show some 43,000 clones, with 60% to 85% seen just once and about 4% held by the top ten. Points from the study as a whole: In rectum, acute severe colitis had expanded clones and less diversity. Some T cells in rectal biopsies may come from blood, especially with overt colitis. A couple of rectal CDR3 clonotypes occurred in all ulcerative colitis patients.

The material sequenced was gut tissue. V is TRBV4-1 and J is TRBJ2-1; no reliable D call. The sequence derives from a girl aged 5-17 years with moderate ulcerative colitis. The CDR3 here is CASVPSVHNEQFF. The CDR3 DNA sequence: TGCGCCAGCGTCCCGTCAGTACACAATGAGCAGTTCTTC.